Listed here are 31 T cell receptor beta chains from one sample, sequenced in a study of T cells in Graves' hyperthyroidism and ophthalmopathy. TCR beta CDR3 sequences were amplified from RNA transcripts. First-round RT-PCR of the TCR CDR3 relied on the HTBI primer set. TCRdb recomputed calls from the multiplex PCR reads with MiXCR, one row per CDR3 protein. The sample contains 500,000 to 750,000 distinct CDR3 sequences, over 12% of which appear only once. Sequencing was carried out using blood. Receptors originate from a woman between 18 and 29 years old with Graves' ophthalmopathy.

This chain links TRBV4-3 with TRBJ2-3; a possible D gene is TRBD1 (5 bases). V was cut by 0 bases and J by 0 bases, with 13 bases left in between. CDR3 length: 17 amino acids. Germline-derived CDR1 and CDR2 are LGHNA and YSLEER. CDR3 sequence: CASSQDLTERSTDTQYF. In nucleotides, the CDR3 is TGCGCCAGCAGCCAAGATCTGACAGAGAGAAGCACAGATACGCAGTATTTT.

This clonotype was observed many times. The chain links TRBV13 to TRBJ2-3; 10 bases fit TRBD1. The CDR3 totals 15 residues. Trimming at V came to 6 bases and at J to 5 bases, leaving 8 bases not matched to a gene. Germline loops: CDR1 PRHDT, CDR2 FYEKMQ (reference sequence). The CDR3 sequence: CASSSGTGVGDTQYF. DNA for the CDR3: TGTGCCAGCAGTTCCGGGACAGGGGTGGGAGATACGCAGTATTTT.

This clonotype was seen repeatedly, ten times or more. This rearrangement joins TRBV6-1 to TRBJ2-1; 12 bases match TRBD2. V dropped 10 bases and J dropped 9; count of bases not matched to a gene: 13. CDR3 length equals 15 residues. Germline CDR1 reads MNHNS; CDR2 reads SASEGT. The DNA of the CDR3 is TGTGCCACCAGGGGTTCACTAGCGGGAGGCTCTGAGCAGTTCTTC. Amino acids: CATRGSLAGGSEQFF.

This clonotype was seen a handful of times. An end of the junction does not agree with germline; a read error may underlie this. The chain links TRBV27 to TRBJ2-3; 11 bases are a match to TRBD1. Germline CDR1 is MNHEY and CDR2 is SMNVEV (reference sequence). CDR3 length equals 16 residues. The CDR3 DNA reads as TGTGCCAGCAGTTTTTTGAGGGGACAGGGGGTAGATACGCGGTATTTT. Translated, it gives CASSFLRGQGVDTRYF.

The gene calls are TRBV20-1 and TRBJ1-5; D might be TRBD1 (5 bases). Trimming removed 7 bases at V and 4 bases at J, with 17 bases between. Germline loops: CDR1 DFQATT, CDR2 SNEGSKA (reference sequence). There are 14 residues in the CDR3. The CDR3 region has the DNA TGCAGTGTCCCCCCCAGGGCACCTAATCAGCCCCAGCATTTT. It specifies CSVPPRAPNQPQHF.

This clonotype was recorded at least ten times. The chain joins TRBV7-9 to TRBJ1-1; D uncertain. V shed 5 bases and J shed 0 bases, with 13 bases lying between them. Germline values: CDR1 SEHNR, CDR2 FQNEAQ (reference sequence). This CDR3 has 15 amino acids. CDR3 amino acids: CASSPDAGMNTEAFF. The CDR3 DNA is TGTGCCAGCAGCCCGGATGCGGGGATGAACACTGAAGCTTTCTTT.

This clonotype has a handful of counts. V gene TRBV7-3 combines with J gene TRBJ1-1, with D tentatively TRBD1 (6 bases). Trimming stripped 5 bases from V and 4 bases from J, with 17 bases between. This CDR3 contains 15 residues. Germline CDR1 SGHTA, CDR2 FQGTGA. CDR3 amino acids: CASSLTGPGSTEAFF. The CDR3 nucleotides read TGTGCCAGCAGCCTGACAGGTCCCGGTTCCACTGAAGCTTTCTTT.

In this sample, this clonotype turned up many times. CDR3 loop: CASSLTGRSPEAFF. Here the CDR3 DNA reads TGTGCCAGCAGTTTAACAGGTCGGTCTCCTGAAGCTTTCTTT. The chain links TRBV12-3 or TRBV12-4 to TRBJ1-1, with D possibly matching TRBD1 (5 bases). V was pared by 2 bases and J by 6 bases, with 13 bases between. This CDR3 comprises 14 residues.

This clonotype has ten or more counts. V gene TRBV27 combines with J gene TRBJ2-7, with TRBD2 matching over 7 bases. CDR3 length: 19 residues. Germline CDR1 MNHEY, CDR2 SMNVEV (reference sequence). After removal of 0 bases from V and 4 bases from J, the junction contained 18 bases not matched to a gene. The CDR3, as DNA: TGTGCCAGCAGTTTATCGAGAGCCCGATTGGGGCGGGAGCGGTACGAGCAGTACTTC. Its protein is CASSLSRARLGRERYEQYF.

This clonotype has just a few counts. V is TRBV20-1 and J is TRBJ1-6, with TRBD1 as a possible D gene (5 bases). V was trimmed by 0 bases and J by 8 bases, leaving 17 bases between them. The CDR3 contains 16 residues. Looked up from germline, CDR1 is DFQATT and CDR2 is SNEGSKA (reference sequence). The CDR3 here is CSARDPGAGLDSPLHF. CDR3 bases: TGCAGTGCTAGAGACCCCGGGGCAGGGCTAGATTCACCCCTCCACTTT.

This clonotype was seen at least ten times. This chain uses TRBV20-1 with TRBJ2-1; 8 bases are a match to TRBD2. V dropped 3 bases and J dropped 9; count of bases not matched to a gene: 10. The CDR3 is made up of 14 amino acids. Looked up from germline, CDR1 is DFQATT and CDR2 is SNEGSKA (reference sequence). The CDR3 nucleotides read TGCAGTGCTAGGGCTAGCGGGCTTCTGAGTGAGCAGTTCTTC. It specifies CSARASGLLSEQFF.

In the case of this clonotype: Since a much larger clone is just one base distant, this may be a read error. This chain joins TRBV28 and TRBJ2-3; D unclear. Germline loops: CDR1 MDHEN, CDR2 SYDVKM. The CDR3 is made up of 18 amino acids. Trimming cost V 7 bases and J 4 bases, with 27 bases left between them. CDR3 region: CASNSRIQVTRSPDTQYF. The CDR3 nucleotides read TGTGCCAGCAACTCGAGAATCCAGGTAACAAGGTCACCAGATACGCAGTATTTT.

This clonotype was found many times. This sequence joins TRBV28 and TRBJ1-1; 8 bases line up with TRBD1. V shed 2 bases, J shed 0 bases, and the junction held 2 bases outside the gene matches. Germline CDR1 is MDHEN and CDR2 is SYDVKM. The CDR3 consists of 15 residues. The CDR3 loop reads CASSLPTGVNTEAFF. CDR3 nucleotide sequence: TGTGCCAGCAGTTTACCGACAGGGGTGAACACTGAAGCTTTCTTT.

With respect to this clonotype: Since a much larger clone is just one base distant, this may be a read error. The V and J genes are TRBV6-1 and TRBJ2-3, with 10 bases aligning to TRBD2. V lost 7 bases and J lost 8; bases outside the gene matches: 12. Germline V lookup: CDR1 MNHNS, CDR2 SASEGT. This CDR3 comprises 15 residues. The CDR3 sequence: CASNPSGRDEGTQYF. Written as DNA, the CDR3 is TGTGCCAGCAACCCTAGCGGGAGAGATGAAGGTACGCAGTATTTT.

The V call is TRBV5-6, the J call TRBJ2-1; 10 bases line up with TRBD2. This CDR3 has 14 amino acids. Trimming took 5 bases from V and 9 from J; bases not matched to a gene: 8. The V gene's germline CDR1 is SGHDT and CDR2 YYEEEE. The CDR3 loop is CASSLRLAGVEQFF. CDR3 bases: TGTGCCAGCAGTCTCAGGCTAGCGGGAGTTGAGCAGTTCTTC.

Many counts were recorded for this clonotype. The CDR3 coding sequence is TGTGCCAGCAGTTACTCGGTGGATGTACGGCAGCCCCAGCATTTT. It encodes CASSYSVDVRQPQHF. The chain recombines TRBV6-2 or TRBV6-3 with TRBJ1-5; D unclear. Germline loops: CDR1 MNHEY, CDR2 SVGEGT. Trimming cost V 0 bases and J 7 bases, with 13 bases left between them. The CDR3 is made up of 15 amino acids.

This clonotype was picked up a small number of times. The genes are TRBV30 and TRBJ2-1; 8 nucleotides agree with TRBD1. With 0 bases clipped from V and 6 bases from J, the junction kept 4 bases outside the gene matches. The CDR3 has 14 residues. From germline, CDR1 is GTSNPN and CDR2 SVGIG (reference sequence). The CDR3 nucleotides are TGTGCCTGGAGTGTTATCGGACAGGGCAATGAGCAGTTCTTC. Protein product: CAWSVIGQGNEQFF.

The CDR3 DNA sequence: TGCGCCAGCAGCTTGCGCGAGACTAGCTGGGCGAATGAGCAGTTCTTC. Residues: CASSLRETSWANEQFF. V usage is TRBV4-1 and J usage is TRBJ2-1, with 7 nucleotides matching TRBD2. V was clipped by 5 bases and J by 7 bases; unmatched bases: 14. CDR1 is MGHRA and CDR2 is YSYEKL in the germline V gene. This CDR3 is 16 amino acids long.

This clonotype was seen a few times. This chain uses TRBV9 with TRBJ2-1; TRBD1 agrees at 7 bases. The CDR3 is made up of 15 amino acids. Germline assignment: CDR1 SGDLS and CDR2 YYNGEE. The junction had 6 bases not matched to a gene; V was cut back by 0 bases and J by 6 bases. As DNA, the CDR3 is TGTGCCAGCAGCGTAGAGGGGGCAGGCGTCAATGAGCAGTTCTTC. The encoded protein is CASSVEGAGVNEQFF. The full variable domain, rest sourced from reference TRBV9 and TRBJ2-1, is DSGVTQTPKHLITATGQRVTLRCSPRSGDLSVYWYQQSLDQGLQFLIQYYNGEERAKGNILERFSAQQFPDLHSELNLSSLELGDSALYFCASSVEGAGVNEQFFGPGTRLTVL.

This clonotype was picked up many times. V usage is TRBV12-5 and J usage is TRBJ2-1; 9 bases match TRBD2. The CDR3 consists of 16 residues. CDR1 is LGHNT and CDR2 is FRNRAP in the germline V gene. Unmatched junction bases numbered 11, after V lost 3 bases and J lost 8 bases. As DNA, the CDR3 is TGTGCTAGTGGTTTAAGCCTAGCGGGAAGGGGCGATGAGCAGTTCTTC. Translation: CASGLSLAGRGDEQFF.

The chain recombines TRBV28 with TRBJ2-1; maybe TRBD1 (5 bases). The CDR3 contains 15 residues. Deletions cut 5 bases from V and 0 bases from J, with 11 bases between. The germline V gene has CDR1 MDHEN and CDR2 SYDVKM. The CDR3 sequence is CASSVTASSYNEQFF. The CDR3 nucleotides are TGTGCCAGCAGTGTGACAGCTAGCTCCTACAATGAGCAGTTCTTC.

Ten or more counts support this clonotype. The genes are TRBV24-1 and TRBJ2-1; perhaps TRBD2 as D (7 bases). The V end was cut by 5 bases, the J end by 0 bases, with 13 bases between. This CDR3 comprises 16 residues. Per the germline V gene, CDR1 is KGHDR and CDR2 is SFDVKD. Here the CDR3 reads CATSGEGRGSYNEQFF. The CDR3 bases are TGTGCCACCAGTGGGGAGGGCAGGGGCTCCTACAATGAGCAGTTCTTC.

This clonotype was detected many times. This chain connects TRBV28 to TRBJ2-7; D ambiguous. CDR3 length: 15 residues. Germline values: CDR1 MDHEN, CDR2 SYDVKM. V was shortened by 7 bases and J by 0 bases, with 16 bases between the two germline ends. CDR3 residues: CASIEERADSYEQYF. CDR3 nucleotide sequence: TGTGCCAGCATCGAAGAGCGAGCCGACTCCTACGAGCAGTACTTC.

This clonotype was observed a handful of times. This chain links TRBV11-3 with TRBJ2-2; the D is unclear. The CDR3 length is 14 residues. Deletions cut 11 bases from V and 1 base from J, with 14 bases between. CDR1 is SGHNT, CDR2 YENEEA, per germline. The CDR3 sequence: CAEEESGNTGELFF. Written as DNA, the CDR3 is TGTGCCGAAGAGGAGTCGGGGAACACCGGGGAGCTGTTTTTT.

This clonotype was found many times. The chain carries TRBV6-1 and TRBJ2-1; 8 nucleotides line up with TRBD2. V was clipped by 6 bases and J by 9 bases; unmatched bases: 7. In germline, CDR1 is MNHNS, CDR2 SASEGT. The CDR3 extends over 13 amino acids. This CDR3 reads CASSNGLAGEQFF. In DNA, the CDR3 is TGTGCCAGCAGCAATGGGCTAGCGGGTGAGCAGTTCTTC.

At least ten counts were recorded for this clonotype. J is TRBJ2-3 and V is TRBV12-3 or TRBV12-4; the D call may be TRBD1 or TRBD2 (5 bases each). This CDR3 region has 16 residues. V lost 6 bases and J 0 bases, leaving 16 bases between the germline ends. DNA of the CDR3: TGTGCCAGCAGCTCTAATCGGGGCACTAGCACAGATACGCAGTATTTT. Protein sequence: CASSSNRGTSTDTQYF.

This clonotype was seen a few times. The CDR3 bases are TGCAGCGTTCAATCCGAGATACAAGAGACCCAGTACTTC. The encoded protein is CSVQSEIQETQYF. The chain links TRBV29-1 to TRBJ2-5, with D uncertain. V dropped 5 bases and J dropped 2 bases, with 12 bases sitting between them. Germline CDR1 and CDR2: SQVTM and ANQGSEA. This CDR3 contains 13 residues.

At least ten counts were recorded for this clonotype. The chain carries TRBV30 and TRBJ1-4; possibly TRBD1 for D (5 bases). The germline V gene has CDR1 GTSNPN and CDR2 SVGIG (reference sequence). The CDR3 has 15 residues. Deletions cut 2 bases from V and 5 bases from J, with 15 bases between. CDR3 in amino acids: CAWSPPGRLNEKLFF. The CDR3 DNA reads TGTGCCTGGAGTCCACCGGGACGGCTAAATGAAAAACTGTTTTTT.

This clonotype came up many times. V and J are TRBV29-1 and TRBJ2-1, with a tentative D call TRBD1 (5 bases). The CDR3 runs to 12 residues. The germline V gene has CDR1 SQVTM and CDR2 ANQGSEA. V was cut by 4 bases and J by 3 bases, with 7 bases left in between. In DNA form, the CDR3 reads TGCAGCGTTGGAACAGGCTACAATGAGCAGTTCTTC. Translation: CSVGTGYNEQFF.

This chain connects TRBV4-3 to TRBJ1-5, with 8 nucleotides matching TRBD1. Looked up from germline, CDR1 is LGHNA and CDR2 is YSLEER. The CDR3 has 15 amino acids. Trimming at V came to 1 base and at J to 7 bases, leaving 6 bases not matched to a gene. This chain's CDR3 is CASSQATGDGQPQHF. DNA of the CDR3: TGCGCCAGCAGCCAAGCGACAGGGGACGGGCAGCCCCAGCATTTT.

The sample holds many counts of this clonotype. The gene calls are TRBV5-1 and TRBJ1-1; D remains unclear. Germline-derived CDR1 and CDR2 are SGHRS and YFSETQ. This CDR3 has 13 amino acids. Trimming left V 0 bases short and J 0 bases short, with 3 bases between. CDR3 sequence reads: CASSLALNTEAFF. For the CDR3, the DNA is TGCGCCAGCAGCTTGGCCCTGAACACTGAAGCTTTCTTT.